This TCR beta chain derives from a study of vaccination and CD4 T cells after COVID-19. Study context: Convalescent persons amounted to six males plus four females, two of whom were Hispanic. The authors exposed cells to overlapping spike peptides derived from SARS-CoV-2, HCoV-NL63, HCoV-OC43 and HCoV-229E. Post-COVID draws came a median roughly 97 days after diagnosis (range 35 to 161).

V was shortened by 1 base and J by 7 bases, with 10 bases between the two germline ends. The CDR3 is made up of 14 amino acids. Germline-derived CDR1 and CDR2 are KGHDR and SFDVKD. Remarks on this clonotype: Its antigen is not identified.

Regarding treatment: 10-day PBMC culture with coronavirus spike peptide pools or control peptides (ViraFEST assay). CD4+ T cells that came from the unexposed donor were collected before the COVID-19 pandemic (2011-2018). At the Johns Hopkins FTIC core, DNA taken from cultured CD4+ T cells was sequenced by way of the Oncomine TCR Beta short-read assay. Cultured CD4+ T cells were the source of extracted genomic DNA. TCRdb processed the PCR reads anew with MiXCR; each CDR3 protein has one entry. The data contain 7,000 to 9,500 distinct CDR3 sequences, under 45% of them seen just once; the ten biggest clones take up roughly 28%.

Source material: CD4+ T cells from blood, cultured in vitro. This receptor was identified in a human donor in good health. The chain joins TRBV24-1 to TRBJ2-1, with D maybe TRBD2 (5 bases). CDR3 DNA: TGTGCCACCAGTGATTTCCCCCCGGGGAATGAGCAGTTCTTC. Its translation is CATSDFPPGNEQFF.